This is a list of T cell receptor beta chains from one sample in a study of blood T cell repertoires in COVID-19. Here immunoSEQ multiplex PCR was the method, and the copy in TCRdb shows in-frame clones only, minus some. The sample records some 250,000 clones, approximately 88% being singletons. Sequenced material: peripheral blood. These receptors came from a woman aged 25 to 39 with acute or convalescent COVID-19. Each CDR3 is given with its conserved first and last residue. D genes are given only for firm matches. Clone sizes are given selectively: once, few, many, or a class where the clone is expanded.

v_gene: TRBV7-8; j_gene: TRBJ2-7; d_gene: NA; abundance: NA; CDR3aa: CASSLAQQLISYEQYF; CDR3nt: TGTGCCAGCAGCTTAGCACAGCAGTTAATTTCCTACGAGCAGTACTTC
v_gene: TRBV7-2; j_gene: TRBJ2-5; d_gene: TRBD2; abundance: NA; CDR3aa: CASSWRLAPKETQYF; CDR3nt: TGTGCCAGCAGCTGGCGACTAGCGCCTAAGGAGACCCAGTACTTC
v_gene: TRBV10-3; j_gene: TRBJ2-7; d_gene: NA; abundance: once; CDR3aa: CAISRPASRRTYEQYF; CDR3nt: TGTGCCATCAGCAGGCCAGCTAGCCGAAGGACCTACGAGCAGTACTTC
v_gene: TRBV21-1; j_gene: TRBJ2-1; d_gene: NA; abundance: NA; CDR3aa: CASSKSPGGSGRSLRDEQFF; CDR3nt: TGTGCCAGCAGCAAATCCCCTGGTGGCAGCGGGAGGAGCCTCCGGGATGAGCAGTTCTTC
v_gene: TRBV11-2; j_gene: TRBJ2-5; d_gene: TRBD1; abundance: NA; CDR3aa: CASSLAGQVPQETQYF; CDR3nt: TGTGCCAGCAGCTTAGCCGGACAGGTTCCCCAAGAGACCCAGTACTTC
v_gene: TRBV27; j_gene: TRBJ2-5; d_gene: NA; abundance: NA; CDR3aa: CASSPLETQYF; CDR3nt: TGTGCCAGCAGCCCATTGGAGACCCAGTACTTC
v_gene: TRBV27; j_gene: TRBJ1-6; d_gene: TRBD1; abundance: NA; CDR3aa: CASRLRGGGPLHF; CDR3nt: TGTGCCAGCAGGTTAAGAGGGGGCGGACCCCTCCACTTT
v_gene: TRBV5-1; j_gene: TRBJ2-3; d_gene: TRBD2; abundance: NA; CDR3aa: CASRAGLANTDTQYF; CDR3nt: TGCGCCAGCAGGGCTGGACTAGCCAACACAGATACGCAGTATTTT
v_gene: TRBV25-1; j_gene: TRBJ2-7; d_gene: NA; abundance: few; CDR3aa: CASGGAGSEQYF; CDR3nt: TGTGCCAGCGGGGGGGCAGGTTCGGAGCAGTACTTC
v_gene: TRBV12-3/TRBV12-4; j_gene: TRBJ1-2; d_gene: TRBD1; abundance: once; CDR3aa: CASSSQGARGYTF; CDR3nt: TGTGCCAGCAGTTCACAGGGGGCGCGGGGCTACACCTTC
v_gene: TRBV6-2/TRBV6-3; j_gene: TRBJ2-5; d_gene: NA; abundance: NA; CDR3aa: CASSYPQGLVPEETQYF; CDR3nt: TGTGCCAGCAGTTACCCCCAGGGGCTAGTACCAGAAGAGACCCAGTACTTC
v_gene: TRBV5-1; j_gene: TRBJ1-3; d_gene: TRBD1; abundance: once; CDR3aa: CASSRKQGPHSGNTIYF; CDR3nt: TGCGCCAGCAGCAGAAAACAGGGGCCCCACTCTGGAAACACCATATATTTT
v_gene: TRBV4-2; j_gene: TRBJ1-5; d_gene: NA; abundance: few; CDR3aa: CASSQDPRGGGQPQHF; CDR3nt: TGTGCCAGCAGCCAAGATCCTAGAGGGGGGGGTCAGCCCCAGCATTTT
v_gene: TRBV7-8; j_gene: TRBJ2-1; d_gene: NA; abundance: NA; CDR3aa: CASSPGPGYNEQFF; CDR3nt: TGTGCCAGCAGCCCCGGACCAGGGTACAATGAGCAGTTCTTC
v_gene: TRBV7-8; j_gene: TRBJ2-1; d_gene: NA; abundance: NA; CDR3aa: CASSLVGSGNEQFF; CDR3nt: TGTGCCAGCAGCTTAGTCGGTTCGGGCAATGAGCAGTTCTTC
v_gene: TRBV4-3; j_gene: TRBJ2-1; d_gene: TRBD2; abundance: NA; CDR3aa: CASSRELAGGYNEQFF; CDR3nt: TGCGCCAGCAGCCGAGAACTAGCGGGAGGGTACAATGAGCAGTTCTTC
v_gene: TRBV5-6; j_gene: TRBJ2-7; d_gene: TRBD1; abundance: once; CDR3aa: CASSERQGVSYEQYF; CDR3nt: TGTGCCAGCAGCGAAAGACAGGGGGTCTCCTACGAGCAGTACTTC
v_gene: TRBV7-2; j_gene: TRBJ2-7; d_gene: TRBD2; abundance: NA; CDR3aa: CASSSGGSSYEQYF; CDR3nt: TGTGCCAGCAGCTCCGGGGGGTCCTCCTACGAGCAGTACTTC
v_gene: TRBV7-9; j_gene: TRBJ2-3; d_gene: NA; abundance: NA; CDR3aa: CASSFSISNRAADTQYF; CDR3nt: TGTGCCAGCAGCTTTTCAATCTCGAACAGGGCCGCAGATACGCAGTATTTT
v_gene: TRBV18; j_gene: TRBJ2-3; d_gene: NA; abundance: NA; CDR3aa: CASSMSGASTDTQYF; CDR3nt: TGTGCCAGCTCAATGTCAGGGGCGAGCACAGATACGCAGTATTTT
v_gene: TRBV9; j_gene: TRBJ2-1; d_gene: TRBD1; abundance: NA; CDR3aa: CASSPPRDRGNGQFF; CDR3nt: TGTGCCAGCAGCCCCCCCCGGGACAGGGGGAATGGTCAGTTCTTC
v_gene: TRBV3-1/TRBV3-2; j_gene: TRBJ2-1; d_gene: TRBD2; abundance: few; CDR3aa: CASSQKPGLAEQFF; CDR3nt: TGTGCCAGCAGCCAAAAACCGGGACTAGCGGAGCAGTTCTTC
v_gene: TRBV9; j_gene: TRBJ2-3; d_gene: TRBD2; abundance: NA; CDR3aa: CASSSGRSSTDTQYF; CDR3nt: TGTGCCAGCAGCAGCGGGAGGTCTAGCACAGATACGCAGTATTTT
v_gene: TRBV4-1; j_gene: TRBJ2-5; d_gene: NA; abundance: NA; CDR3aa: CASSQVSDQETQYF; CDR3nt: TGCGCCAGCAGCCAAGTGTCGGACCAAGAGACCCAGTACTTC
v_gene: TRBV21-1; j_gene: TRBJ2-7; d_gene: NA; abundance: NA; CDR3aa: CASSNTGQGEFEQYF; CDR3nt: TGTGCCAGCAGCAACACGGGACAGGGGGAGTTCGAGCAGTACTTC
v_gene: TRBV29-1; j_gene: TRBJ1-2; d_gene: NA; abundance: NA; CDR3aa: CSVGDGSQGGYTF; CDR3nt: TGCAGCGTCGGAGACGGGAGCCAGGGTGGCTACACCTTC
v_gene: TRBV6-5; j_gene: TRBJ1-1; d_gene: NA; abundance: NA; CDR3aa: CASSYGRQGLNTEAFF; CDR3nt: TGTGCCAGCAGTTACGGGCGGCAGGGATTGAACACTGAAGCTTTCTTT
v_gene: TRBV6-5; j_gene: TRBJ2-2; d_gene: TRBD2; abundance: once; CDR3aa: CASSSGGKTGELFF; CDR3nt: TGTGCCAGCAGCTCGGGAGGCAAAACCGGGGAGCTGTTTTTT
v_gene: TRBV7-2; j_gene: TRBJ2-7; d_gene: TRBD2; abundance: NA; CDR3aa: CASSLLAGIVYEQYF; CDR3nt: TGTGCCAGCAGCTTACTAGCGGGAATTGTCTACGAGCAGTACTTC
v_gene: TRBV5-4; j_gene: TRBJ2-7; d_gene: TRBD1; abundance: NA; CDR3aa: CASSPGQEYEQYF; CDR3nt: TGTGCCAGCAGCCCGGGACAGGAATACGAGCAGTACTTC
v_gene: TRBV7-2; j_gene: TRBJ2-1; d_gene: NA; abundance: NA; CDR3aa: CASSPSRAGSGNEQFF; CDR3nt: TGTGCCAGCAGCCCATCCCGGGCGGGCAGTGGTAATGAGCAGTTCTTC
v_gene: TRBV25-1; j_gene: TRBJ2-7; d_gene: TRBD2; abundance: NA; CDR3aa: CASSESASGSYEQYF; CDR3nt: TGTGCCAGCAGTGAATCCGCTAGCGGCTCCTACGAGCAGTACTTC
v_gene: TRBV6-2/TRBV6-3; j_gene: TRBJ2-1; d_gene: TRBD2; abundance: NA; CDR3aa: CASSLSGRAYNEQFF; CDR3nt: TGTGCCAGCAGCCTTAGCGGGAGGGCTTACAATGAGCAGTTCTTC
v_gene: TRBV5-4; j_gene: TRBJ2-1; d_gene: TRBD2; abundance: NA; CDR3aa: CASSGGLAGGWNEQFF; CDR3nt: TGTGCCAGCAGCGGCGGACTAGCGGGAGGATGGAATGAGCAGTTCTTC
v_gene: TRBV24-1; j_gene: TRBJ2-3; d_gene: TRBD1; abundance: NA; CDR3aa: CATTPGGVSDTQYF; CDR3nt: TGTGCCACCACCCCAGGGGGCGTATCAGATACGCAGTATTTT
v_gene: TRBV5-1; j_gene: TRBJ2-1; d_gene: TRBD2; abundance: NA; CDR3aa: CASSRGRAGSYNEQFF; CDR3nt: TGCGCCAGCAGCCGGGGTCGAGCGGGGAGCTACAATGAGCAGTTCTTC
v_gene: TRBV30; j_gene: TRBJ2-6; d_gene: NA; abundance: NA; CDR3aa: CAWSVRHRPGANVLTF; CDR3nt: TGTGCCTGGAGTGTACGCCACAGACCTGGGGCCAACGTCCTGACTTTC
v_gene: TRBV3-1/TRBV3-2; j_gene: TRBJ2-1; d_gene: TRBD2; abundance: few; CDR3aa: CASSQSTAGGRAFF; CDR3nt: TGTGCCAGCAGCCAATCCACGGCCGGCGGGAGGGCGTTCTTC
v_gene: TRBV19; j_gene: TRBJ2-1; d_gene: NA; abundance: NA; CDR3aa: CASSTTPQLAGSEQFF; CDR3nt: TGTGCCAGTAGTACCACTCCGCAACTAGCTGGGAGTGAGCAGTTCTTC
v_gene: TRBV6-4; j_gene: TRBJ2-1; d_gene: TRBD2; abundance: once; CDR3aa: CASSERTSGTGEQFF; CDR3nt: TGTGCCAGCAGCGAAAGGACTAGCGGGACCGGTGAGCAGTTCTTC
v_gene: TRBV27; j_gene: TRBJ1-2; d_gene: TRBD1; abundance: NA; CDR3aa: CASSPTGTYGYTF; CDR3nt: TGTGCCAGCAGCCCGACAGGGACCTATGGCTACACCTTC
v_gene: TRBV19; j_gene: TRBJ2-2; d_gene: TRBD2; abundance: NA; CDR3aa: CASTVKLAGAGELFF; CDR3nt: TGTGCCAGTACCGTCAAACTAGCGGGAGCCGGGGAGCTGTTTTTT
v_gene: TRBV29-1; j_gene: TRBJ1-4; d_gene: TRBD1; abundance: NA; CDR3aa: CSVSLGQGREKLFF; CDR3nt: TGCAGCGTTAGCCTCGGACAGGGCCGGGAAAAACTGTTTTTT
v_gene: TRBV19; j_gene: TRBJ1-2; d_gene: NA; abundance: NA; CDR3aa: CASSTRQGYGYTF; CDR3nt: TGTGCCAGTAGTACCCGCCAGGGCTATGGCTACACCTTC
v_gene: TRBV9; j_gene: TRBJ2-7; d_gene: NA; abundance: few; CDR3aa: CASSYDGMREQYF; CDR3nt: TGTGCCAGCAGCTACGACGGGATGCGCGAGCAGTACTTC
v_gene: TRBV20-1; j_gene: TRBJ1-5; d_gene: NA; abundance: NA; CDR3aa: CSASPPGGHQPQHF; CDR3nt: TGCAGTGCAAGTCCACCGGGGGGGCATCAGCCCCAGCATTTT
v_gene: TRBV7-8; j_gene: TRBJ1-1; d_gene: NA; abundance: NA; CDR3aa: CASSLAVPGQRIGNTEAFF; CDR3nt: TGTGCCAGCAGCTTAGCAGTTCCGGGACAAAGAATAGGGAACACTGAAGCTTTCTTT
v_gene: TRBV10-3; j_gene: TRBJ2-1; d_gene: TRBD2; abundance: NA; CDR3aa: CAISEGAGAYNEQFF; CDR3nt: TGTGCCATCAGTGAAGGAGCGGGAGCCTACAATGAGCAGTTCTTC
v_gene: TRBV7-2; j_gene: TRBJ2-5; d_gene: NA; abundance: NA; CDR3aa: CASSPLQGLGTQYF; CDR3nt: TGTGCCAGCAGCCCCCTCCAGGGGTTGGGTACCCAGTACTTC
v_gene: TRBV7-9; j_gene: TRBJ1-1; d_gene: NA; abundance: NA; CDR3aa: CASSLVGRGNTEAFF; CDR3nt: TGTGCCAGCAGCTTAGTAGGAAGGGGGAACACTGAAGCTTTCTTT
v_gene: TRBV6-6; j_gene: TRBJ2-5; d_gene: TRBD2; abundance: NA; CDR3aa: CASSYSREGLGETQYF; CDR3nt: TGTGCCAGCAGTTACTCGAGGGAGGGGCTGGGGGAGACCCAGTACTTC
v_gene: TRBV7-8; j_gene: TRBJ2-7; d_gene: NA; abundance: NA; CDR3aa: CASSGPRRAYEQYF; CDR3nt: TGTGCCAGCAGCGGTCCACGCCGGGCCTACGAGCAGTACTTC
v_gene: TRBV7-2; j_gene: TRBJ1-2; d_gene: TRBD1; abundance: NA; CDR3aa: CASSLRAGTGYGYTF; CDR3nt: TGTGCCAGCAGCTTACGAGCCGGGACAGGGTATGGCTACACCTTC
v_gene: TRBV19; j_gene: TRBJ2-4; d_gene: NA; abundance: NA; CDR3aa: CASRSRDAGDIQYF; CDR3nt: TGTGCCAGTAGATCGCGGGACGCGGGTGACATTCAGTACTTC
v_gene: TRBV11-2; j_gene: TRBJ1-3; d_gene: NA; abundance: NA; CDR3aa: CASSLDSRADTIYF; CDR3nt: TGTGCCAGCAGCCTCGACAGTAGGGCGGACACCATATATTTT
v_gene: TRBV7-2; j_gene: TRBJ2-7; d_gene: TRBD2; abundance: NA; CDR3aa: CASSLASGSDEQYF; CDR3nt: TGTGCCAGCAGCTTGGCTAGCGGGAGCGACGAGCAGTACTTC
v_gene: TRBV25-1; j_gene: TRBJ2-5; d_gene: TRBD2; abundance: NA; CDR3aa: CASSPTPLLAGEETQYF; CDR3nt: TGTGCCAGCAGTCCGACCCCCCTCCTAGCGGGGGAAGAGACCCAGTACTTC
v_gene: TRBV5-6; j_gene: TRBJ2-7; d_gene: TRBD2; abundance: NA; CDR3aa: CASSDGLAHNYEQYF; CDR3nt: TGTGCCAGCAGCGACGGACTAGCCCACAACTACGAGCAGTACTTC
v_gene: TRBV1; j_gene: TRBJ2-1; d_gene: NA; abundance: NA; CDR3aa: CTSNQGLAGAVRSYNEQFF; CDR3nt: TGCACCAGCAACCAAGGACTAGCGGGAGCGGTACGCTCCTACAATGAGCAGTTCTTC
v_gene: TRBV19; j_gene: TRBJ1-2; d_gene: NA; abundance: NA; CDR3aa: CASSSLALEDYGYTF; CDR3nt: TGTGCCAGTAGTTCCTTGGCCCTAGAGGACTATGGCTACACCTTC